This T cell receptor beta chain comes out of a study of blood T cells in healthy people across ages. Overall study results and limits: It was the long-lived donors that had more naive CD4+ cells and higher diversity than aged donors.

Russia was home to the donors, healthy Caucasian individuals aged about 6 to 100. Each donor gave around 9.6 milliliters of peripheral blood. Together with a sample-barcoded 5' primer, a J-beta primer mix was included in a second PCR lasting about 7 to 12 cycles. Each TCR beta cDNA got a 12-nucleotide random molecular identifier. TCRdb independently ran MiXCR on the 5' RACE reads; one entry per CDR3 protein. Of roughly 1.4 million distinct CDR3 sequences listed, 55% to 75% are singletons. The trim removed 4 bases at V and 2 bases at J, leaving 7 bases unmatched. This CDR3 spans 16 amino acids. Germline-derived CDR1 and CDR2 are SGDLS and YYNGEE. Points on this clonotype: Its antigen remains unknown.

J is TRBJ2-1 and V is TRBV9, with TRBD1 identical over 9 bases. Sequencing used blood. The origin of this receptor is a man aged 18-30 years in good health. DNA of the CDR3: TGTGCCAGCAGCCCATCCGGGACAGGGACCTACAATGAGCAGTTCTTC. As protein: CASSPSGTGTYNEQFF.